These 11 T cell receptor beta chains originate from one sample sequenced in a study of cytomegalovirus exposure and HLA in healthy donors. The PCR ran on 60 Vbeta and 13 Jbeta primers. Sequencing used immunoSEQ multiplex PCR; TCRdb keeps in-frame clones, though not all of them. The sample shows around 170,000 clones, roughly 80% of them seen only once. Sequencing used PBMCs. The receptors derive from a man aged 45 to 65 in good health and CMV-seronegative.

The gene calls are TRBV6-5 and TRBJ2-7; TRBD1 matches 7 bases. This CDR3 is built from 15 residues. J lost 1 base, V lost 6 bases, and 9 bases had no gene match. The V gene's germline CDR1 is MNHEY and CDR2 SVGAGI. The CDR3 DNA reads TGTGCCAGCAGGGCCTGGGACAGTACTTCCTACGAGCAGTACTTC. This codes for CASRAWDSTSYEQYF.

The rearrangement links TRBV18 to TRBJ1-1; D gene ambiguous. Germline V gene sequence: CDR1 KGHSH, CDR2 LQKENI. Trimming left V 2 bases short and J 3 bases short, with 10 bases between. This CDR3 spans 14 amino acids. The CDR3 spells CASSPLTRDTEAFF. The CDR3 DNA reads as TGTGCCAGCTCACCATTGACTCGGGACACTGAAGCTTTCTTT.

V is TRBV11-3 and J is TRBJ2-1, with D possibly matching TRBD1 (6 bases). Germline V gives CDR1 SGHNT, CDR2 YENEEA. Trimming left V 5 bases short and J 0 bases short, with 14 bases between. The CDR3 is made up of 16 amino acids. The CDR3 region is CASSPGTKSSYNEQFF. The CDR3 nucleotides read TGTGCCAGCAGCCCAGGGACAAAGAGCTCCTACAATGAGCAGTTCTTC.

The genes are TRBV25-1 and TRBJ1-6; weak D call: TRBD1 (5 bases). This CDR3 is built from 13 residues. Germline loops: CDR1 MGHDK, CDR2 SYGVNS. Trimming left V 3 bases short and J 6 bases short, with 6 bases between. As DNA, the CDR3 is TGTGCCAGCAGTGAGGGGGGTAATTCACCCCTCCACTTT. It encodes CASSEGGNSPLHF.

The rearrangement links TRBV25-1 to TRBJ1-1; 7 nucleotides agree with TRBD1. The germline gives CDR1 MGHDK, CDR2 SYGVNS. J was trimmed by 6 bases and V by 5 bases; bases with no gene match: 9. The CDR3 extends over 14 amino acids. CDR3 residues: CASSTRQGISEAFF. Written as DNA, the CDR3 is TGTGCCAGCAGTACCCGACAGGGTATCTCTGAAGCTTTCTTT.

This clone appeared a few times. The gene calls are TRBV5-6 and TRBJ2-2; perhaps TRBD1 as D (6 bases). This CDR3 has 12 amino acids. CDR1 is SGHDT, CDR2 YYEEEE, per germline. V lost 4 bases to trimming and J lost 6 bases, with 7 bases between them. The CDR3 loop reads CASSQGSGELFF. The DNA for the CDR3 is TGTGCCAGCAGCCAGGGGTCCGGGGAGCTGTTTTTT. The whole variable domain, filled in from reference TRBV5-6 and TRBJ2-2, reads DAGVTQSPTHLIKTRGQQVTLRCSPKSGHDTVSWYQQALGQGPQFIFQYYEEEERQRGNFPDRFSGHQFPNYSSELNVNALLLGDSALYLCASSQGSGELFFGEGSRLTVL.

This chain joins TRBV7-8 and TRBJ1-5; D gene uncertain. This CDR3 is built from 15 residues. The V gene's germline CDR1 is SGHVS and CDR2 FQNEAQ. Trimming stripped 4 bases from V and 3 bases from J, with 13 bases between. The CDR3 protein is CASSSSGGINQPQHF. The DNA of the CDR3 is TGTGCCAGCAGCTCCTCAGGAGGTATCAATCAGCCCCAGCATTTT. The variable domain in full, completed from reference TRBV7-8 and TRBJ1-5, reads GAGVSQSPRYKVAKRGQDVALRCDPISGHVSLFWYQQALGQGPEFLTYFQNEAQLDKSGLPSDRFFAERPEGSVSTLKIQRTQQEDSAVYLCASSSSGGINQPQHFGDGTRLSIL.

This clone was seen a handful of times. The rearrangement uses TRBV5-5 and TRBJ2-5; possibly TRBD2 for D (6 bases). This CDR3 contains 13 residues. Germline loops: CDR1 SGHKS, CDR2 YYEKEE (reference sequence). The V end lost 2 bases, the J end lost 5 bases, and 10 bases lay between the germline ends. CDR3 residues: CASSFGTVETQYF. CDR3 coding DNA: TGTGCCAGCAGCTTTGGGACTGTGGAGACCCAGTACTTC.

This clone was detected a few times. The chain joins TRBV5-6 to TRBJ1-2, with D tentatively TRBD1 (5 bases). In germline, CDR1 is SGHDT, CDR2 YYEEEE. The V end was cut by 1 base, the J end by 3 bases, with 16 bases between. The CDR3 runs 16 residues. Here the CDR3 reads CASSLPSTDSYYGYTF. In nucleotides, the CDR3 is TGTGCCAGCAGCTTGCCCTCGACAGACAGCTACTATGGCTACACCTTC. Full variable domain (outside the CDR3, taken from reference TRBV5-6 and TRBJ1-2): DAGVTQSPTHLIKTRGQQVTLRCSPKSGHDTVSWYQQALGQGPQFIFQYYEEEERQRGNFPDRFSGHQFPNYSSELNVNALLLGDSALYLCASSLPSTDSYYGYTFGSGTRLTVV.

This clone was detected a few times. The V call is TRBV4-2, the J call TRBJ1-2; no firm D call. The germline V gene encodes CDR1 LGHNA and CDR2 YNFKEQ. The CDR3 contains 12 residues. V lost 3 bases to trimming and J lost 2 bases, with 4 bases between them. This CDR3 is CASSQGNYGYTF. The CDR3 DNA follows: TGTGCCAGCAGCCAGGGCAACTATGGCTACACCTTC.

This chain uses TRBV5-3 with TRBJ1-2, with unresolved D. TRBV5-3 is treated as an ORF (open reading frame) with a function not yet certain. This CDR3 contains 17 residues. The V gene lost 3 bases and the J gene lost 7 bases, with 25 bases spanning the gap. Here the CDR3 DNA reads TGTGCCAGAAGCTCCTATTCCGGGTCCGACGTCCGATCTGGCTACACCTTC. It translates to CARSSYSGSDVRSGYTF.